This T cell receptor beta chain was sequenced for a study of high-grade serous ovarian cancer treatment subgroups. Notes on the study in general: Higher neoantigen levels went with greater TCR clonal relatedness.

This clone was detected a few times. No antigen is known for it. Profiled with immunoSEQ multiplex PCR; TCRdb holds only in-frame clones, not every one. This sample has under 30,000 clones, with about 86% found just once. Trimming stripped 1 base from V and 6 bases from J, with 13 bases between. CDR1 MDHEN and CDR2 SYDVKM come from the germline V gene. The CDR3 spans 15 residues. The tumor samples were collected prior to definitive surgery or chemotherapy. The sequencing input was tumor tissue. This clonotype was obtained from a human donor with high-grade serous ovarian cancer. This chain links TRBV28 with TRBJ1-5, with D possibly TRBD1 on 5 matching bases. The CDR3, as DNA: TGTGCCAGCAGTTTATTGGGGGAAGGAGGTCAGCCCCAGCATTTT. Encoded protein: CASSLLGEGGQPQHF.